The rows below give T cell receptor beta chains drawn from one sample of a study of blood T cell repertoires in COVID-19. Repertoires were generated with immunoSEQ multiplex PCR, while TCRdb's copy carries only in-frame clones and drops some. The table shows around 700,000 clones, with 70% to 90% occurring only once. What was sequenced was peripheral blood. The source is a woman under 30 with acute or convalescent COVID-19. The CDR3 runs from the conserved cysteine through the conserved F or W. The D gene is left open where the match is weak. Size tells how often a clone was seen (once, few, many) or the class of an expanded clone, and some rows leave it out.

TRBV15,TRBD2,.,TRBJ2-4,TGTGCCACCAGCAGAGGTTTGTGGCGGGGGGGCCTTGGCAAAAACATTCAGTACTTC,CATSRGLWRGGLGKNIQYF
TRBV7-8,TRBD2,.,TRBJ2-3,TGTGCCAGCAGCGCTACTAGCGGGGGCCTCACAGATACGCAGTATTTT,CASSATSGGLTDTQYF
TRBV15,.,.,TRBJ1-5,TGTGCCACCAGCAGAGTCAGGTGGACATACAATCAGCCCCAGCATTTT,CATSRVRWTYNQPQHF
TRBV29-1,.,once,TRBJ2-1,TGCAGCGTCCCGGGACAAGGGGGATACAATGAGCAGTTCTTC,CSVPGQGGYNEQFF
TRBV9,.,once,TRBJ1-6,TGTGCCAGCAGTCAGGACAGCAATAATTCACCCCTCCACTTT,CASSQDSNNSPLHF
TRBV27,TRBD1,.,TRBJ2-6,TGTGCCAGCAGGCCAGGGGGCTCTGGGGCCAACGTCCTGACTTTC,CASRPGGSGANVLTF
TRBV6-5,.,.,TRBJ1-2,TGTGCCAGCAGGCAGGATGGGGAGAGGGATGGCTACACCTTC,CASRQDGERDGYTF
TRBV28,.,.,TRBJ1-1,TGTGCCAGCAGTTTATCCGAGGGATACAACACTGAAGCTTTCTTT,CASSLSEGYNTEAFF
TRBV4-3,TRBD1,.,TRBJ2-6,TGCGCCAGCAGCCAGGACAGGGGGCCCCACTCTGGGGCCAACGTCCTGACTTTC,CASSQDRGPHSGANVLTF
TRBV2,.,.,TRBJ1-2,TGTGCCAGCAGTGAGTTAGAGGAGAATGGCTACACCTTC,CASSELEENGYTF
TRBV19,.,.,TRBJ2-3,TGTGCCAGTAGTCCTGGCGGCCGGCTTGTCACAGATACGCAGTATTTT,CASSPGGRLVTDTQYF
TRBV9,TRBD2,.,TRBJ2-3,TGTGCCAGCAGCGTAGGGAGTAGCGGGGGCACAGATACGCAGTATTTT,CASSVGSSGGTDTQYF
TRBV4-2,TRBD2,few,TRBJ2-2,TGTGCCAGCAGCCAAGATAAAGCGGGGGGGAACACCGGGGAGCTGTTTTTT,CASSQDKAGGNTGELFF
TRBV14,.,.,TRBJ2-7,TGTGCCAGCAGCCAAGTAACACCAAGGAGCTCCTACGAGCAGTACTTC,CASSQVTPRSSYEQYF
TRBV24-1,TRBD1,.,TRBJ1-5,TGTGCCACCAGTGATCGGGGCAGGGGGCGGGTTAGCAATCAGCCCCAGCATTTT,CATSDRGRGRVSNQPQHF
TRBV5-6,.,.,TRBJ1-1,TGTGCCAGCAGCTCGCAACAGGGTTCTGACACTGAAGCTTTCTTT,CASSSQQGSDTEAFF
TRBV5-1,TRBD1,.,TRBJ1-1,TGCGCCAGCAGCATGACAGGGGCTGAAGCTTTCTTT,CASSMTGAEAFF
TRBV30,.,once,TRBJ2-3,TGTGCCTGGAGTAACCCAGGGGCAGATACGCAGTATTTT,CAWSNPGADTQYF
TRBV24-1,.,.,TRBJ1-5,TGTGCCACCGGGGCAGGACGATATAGCAATCAGCCCCAGCATTTT,CATGAGRYSNQPQHF
TRBV4-2,TRBD2,.,TRBJ2-7,TGTGCCAGCAGCCACCTAGCGGGGGCCCTCTACGAGCAGTACTTC,CASSHLAGALYEQYF
TRBV5-8,.,.,TRBJ1-1,TGTGCCAGCAGCTTCCTAACAGGCCGCAACACTGAAGCTTTCTTT,CASSFLTGRNTEAFF
TRBV27,TRBD1,.,TRBJ2-7,TGTGCCAGCAGTTTTTTAGGGACAGGGTCCTACGAGCAGTACTTC,CASSFLGTGSYEQYF
TRBV18,.,.,TRBJ2-7,TGTGCCAGCTCACCGGGGCCGACCTACGAGCAGTACTTC,CASSPGPTYEQYF
TRBV30,.,.,TRBJ1-2,TGTGCCTGGGCATCAGGGGACTATGGCTACACCTTC,CAWASGDYGYTF
TRBV24-1,TRBD1,.,TRBJ1-5,TGTGCCACCAGTGATTCTCGGACAGGGGGAAATCAGCCCCAGCATTTT,CATSDSRTGGNQPQHF
TRBV18,TRBD1,.,TRBJ1-2,TGTGCCAGCTCACCACGGGACAGCCAGACTCTCTATGGCTACACCTTC,CASSPRDSQTLYGYTF
TRBV7-9,TRBD1,.,TRBJ2-1,TGTGCCAGCAGCTCCGGGACAGCAGCCTACAATGAGCAGTTCTTC,CASSSGTAAYNEQFF
TRBV3-1/TRBV3-2,.,once,TRBJ2-5,TGTGCCAGCAGCCAAGATAGCATCCAGTACTTC,CASSQDSIQYF
TRBV24-1,TRBD1,once,TRBJ1-5,TGTGCCACCAGTGACCCCGGACAGGCTGGACAGCCCCAGCATTTT,CATSDPGQAGQPQHF
TRBV7-9,.,once,TRBJ2-2,TGTGCCAGCAGCCCAGACATGAACACCGGGGAGCTGTTTTTT,CASSPDMNTGELFF
TRBV30,.,once,TRBJ1-3,TGTGCCTGGAGTGACGAGGTCGGCCGGTTCGGGAACACCATATATTTT,CAWSDEVGRFGNTIYF
TRBV5-5,.,.,TRBJ1-1,TGTGCCAGCAGCTCTCGGGACATCCCCTGGGGCACTGAAGCTTTCTTT,CASSSRDIPWGTEAFF
TRBV2,.,few,TRBJ1-1,TGTGCCAGCAGTGAAGATATGAACACTGAAGCTTTCTTT,CASSEDMNTEAFF
TRBV6-2/TRBV6-3,TRBD1,.,TRBJ1-2,TGTGCCAGCAGTTACGGACAGGTGGTTGGCTACACCTTC,CASSYGQVVGYTF
TRBV10-3,.,.,TRBJ2-7,TGTGCCATCAGTGAGACAGGCTACGAGCAGTACTTC,CAISETGYEQYF
TRBV7-8,.,once,TRBJ2-6,TGTGCCAGCACCCTCGGGGACTCTGGGGCCAACGTCCTGACTTTC,CASTLGDSGANVLTF
TRBV7-8,TRBD1,.,TRBJ1-1,TGTGCCAGCAGACTGAAAACAGGGGCGGCGAACACTGAAGCTTTCTTT,CASRLKTGAANTEAFF
TRBV5-1,TRBD1,.,TRBJ1-3,TGCGCCAGCAGCGACAGGGATGGAAACACCATATATTTT,CASSDRDGNTIYF
TRBV5-1,TRBD1,.,TRBJ1-2,TGCGCCAGCAGCTCAGACAGGGGGAACTATGGCTACACCTTC,CASSSDRGNYGYTF
TRBV7-3,TRBD1,.,TRBJ2-7,TGTGCCAGCAGCGTACAGGGGGGAAGCTACGAGCAGTACTTC,CASSVQGGSYEQYF